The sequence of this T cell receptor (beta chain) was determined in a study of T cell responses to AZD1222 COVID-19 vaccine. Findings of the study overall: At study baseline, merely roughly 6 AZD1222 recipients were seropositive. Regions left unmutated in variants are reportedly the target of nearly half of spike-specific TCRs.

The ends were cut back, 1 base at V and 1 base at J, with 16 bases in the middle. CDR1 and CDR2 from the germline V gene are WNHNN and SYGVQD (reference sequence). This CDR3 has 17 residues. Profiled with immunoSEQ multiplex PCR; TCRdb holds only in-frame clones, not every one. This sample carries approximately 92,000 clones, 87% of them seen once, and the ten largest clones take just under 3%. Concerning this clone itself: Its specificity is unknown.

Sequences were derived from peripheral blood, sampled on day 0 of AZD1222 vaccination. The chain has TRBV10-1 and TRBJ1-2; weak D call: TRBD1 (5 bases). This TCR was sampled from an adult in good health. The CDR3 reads CASSECPGTGSNYGYTF. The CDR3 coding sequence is TGCGCCAGCAGTGAGTGTCCCGGGACCGGCAGTAACTATGGCTACACCTTC.